This note documents a single TCR beta chain sequence. Its antigen remains unidentified. No clone much larger than this one lies a single base away; base qualities are absent. Receptor amplification or capture employed the immunoSEQ multiplex PCR assay. Entries here come from immuneACCESS through TCRdb and include only in-frame sequences with V and J called. Some clones fail to appear in such tables; in the studies checked, an unresolved V gene covers under half of the shortfall, and the cause of the remainder is unknown. For this sample the table gives about 220,000 clones, of which just under 95% were detected only once. Jointly, the top ten make up about 1.4% of the sample. The data belong to a study of control samples from healthy donors and cancer patients (dated by TCRdb to 2018 to 2021). The germline V gene supplies CDR1 MNHEY and CDR2 SVGAGI. V loses 11 bases of germline sequence and J loses 5 bases, and the interval between the two ends is 9 bases. There are 11 amino acids in the CDR3, from cysteine to phenylalanine inclusive. Just CDR3 DNA is preserved here, 33 bases in frame from base 1.

This sequence uses TRBV6-5 and TRBJ1-4; the D gene is perhaps TRBD1, on 5 matching bases. The specimen was blood. This sequence was found in a man in his fifties in good health. The CDR3 protein is CAPKGNEKLFF. The base sequence is TGTGCCCCCAAGGGGAATGAAAAACTGTTTTTT.